The 14 T cell receptor beta chains listed next were all sequenced from one sample in a study of cytomegalovirus exposure and HLA in healthy donors. The PCR used 60 Vbeta and 13 Jbeta primers. The table came from immunoSEQ multiplex PCR; TCRdb's copy has only in-frame clones and leaves some out. Here the sample spans 120,000 or so clones, around four fifths being singletons. What was sequenced was PBMCs. These TCRs come from a middle-aged woman in good health and CMV-seropositive.

This chain links TRBV7-9 with TRBJ1-2, with 10 nucleotides matching TRBD1. From germline, CDR1 is SEHNR and CDR2 FQNEAQ (reference sequence). This CDR3 is 13 amino acids long. Unmatched junction bases numbered 4, after V lost 5 bases and J lost 7 bases. CDR3 protein: CASSPRTGGGYTF. CDR3 in DNA: TGTGCCAGCAGCCCCCGGACAGGGGGTGGCTACACCTTC. The full variable domain, completed using reference TRBV7-9 and TRBJ1-2, is DTGVSQNPRHKITKRGQNVTFRCDPISEHNRLYWYRQTLGQGPEFLTYFQNEAQLEKSRLLSDRFSAERPKGSFSTLEIQRTEQGDSAMYLCASSPRTGGGYTFGSGTRLTVV.

This clone is a singleton in its sample. The gene calls are TRBV5-1 and TRBJ1-1, with 7 bases lining up with TRBD1. The V gene end was trimmed by 3 bases and the J gene end by 0 bases; junction bases not matched to a gene: 2. This CDR3 comprises 14 residues. From germline, CDR1 is SGHRS and CDR2 YFSETQ. CDR3 in DNA: TGCGCCAGCAGCTACAGGGGCGTGAACACTGAAGCTTTCTTT. It translates to CASSYRGVNTEAFF.

This clone appeared once. The V gene is TRBV4-1, the J gene TRBJ2-7; 7 bases are a match to TRBD1. CDR3 length: 15 amino acids. J gave up 3 bases and V 2 bases, and 7 bases lay outside the gene matches. CDR1 MGHRA and CDR2 YSYEKL come from the germline V gene. The CDR3 reads CASSQHLTGYYEQYF. The CDR3 region has the DNA TGCGCCAGCAGCCAACATCTGACAGGGTACTACGAGCAGTACTTC.

The J gene is TRBJ2-7, the V gene TRBV10-1; 9 nucleotides agree with TRBD1. There are 13 residues in the CDR3. The trim removed 9 bases at V and 9 bases at J, leaving 12 bases unmatched. Germline CDR1 is WNHNN and CDR2 is SYGVQD (reference sequence). Here the CDR3 DNA reads TGCGCCAGTGGACCGGGACAGGGTTGTGGGCAGTACTTC. Protein sequence: CASGPGQGCGQYF.

The gene calls are TRBV13 and TRBJ1-1, with TRBD1 identical over 9 bases. Germline CDR1 and CDR2: PRHDT and FYEKMQ (reference sequence). With V trimmed by 0 bases and J by 3 bases, 8 bases remained unmatched. The CDR3 covers 17 residues. The DNA of the CDR3 is TGTGCCAGCAGCTTAGGCCAACAGGGGGCAGGGGACACTGAAGCTTTCTTT. Its translation: CASSLGQQGAGDTEAFF.

V usage is TRBV13 and J usage is TRBJ2-4; 7 bases fit TRBD1. With V trimmed by 4 bases and J by 7 bases, 7 bases remained unmatched. The CDR3 is 14 residues long. CDR1 and CDR2 (germline): PRHDT, FYEKMQ (reference sequence). CDR3 in amino acids: CASSSRQGRNIQYF. The CDR3 DNA follows: TGTGCCAGCAGCTCGAGACAGGGAAGGAACATTCAGTACTTC.

This chain links TRBV5-1 with TRBJ2-7, with a possible D match to TRBD2 (6 bases). CDR1 is SGHRS and CDR2 is YFSETQ in the germline V gene. This CDR3 is built from 14 residues. V lost 0 bases and J 4 bases, leaving 11 bases between the germline ends. The CDR3 loop is CASSLGREMYEQYF. The CDR3 nucleotides read TGCGCCAGCAGCTTGGGCCGGGAGATGTACGAGCAGTACTTC. Supplemented by reference TRBV5-1 and TRBJ2-7, the full variable domain reads KAGVTQTPRYLIKTRGQQVTLSCSPISGHRSVSWYQQTPGQGLQFLFEYFSETQRNKGNFPGRFSGRQFSNSRSEMNVSTLELGDSALYLCASSLGREMYEQYFGPGTRLTVT.

The chain couples TRBV9 to TRBJ2-7; no clear D. V was pared by 0 bases and J by 2 bases, with 6 bases between. Per germline, CDR1 SGDLS and CDR2 YYNGEE. The CDR3 has 13 residues. In DNA, the CDR3 is TGTGCCAGCAGCGTAGACGGAGCCTACGAGCAGTACTTC. Protein product: CASSVDGAYEQYF.

The chain employs TRBV29-1 and TRBJ1-2; possible D gene TRBD1, 5 bases. The CDR3 runs to 14 residues. Per germline, CDR1 SQVTM and CDR2 ANQGSEA. Deletions cut 4 bases from V and 0 bases from J, with 12 bases between. The CDR3 bases are TGCAGCGTTGCAGGGTCGGAGACTAACTATGGCTACACCTTC. Protein: CSVAGSETNYGYTF.

This chain uses TRBV4-1 with TRBJ2-3; the D gene is possibly TRBD2 (5 bases). V dropped 4 bases and J dropped 4 bases, with 24 bases sitting between them. The germline V gene has CDR1 MGHRA and CDR2 YSYEKL. The CDR3 runs to 18 residues. The CDR3 region has the DNA TGCGCCAGCAGCCCCGACCCCCCTCCTAGCAATCCTCCAGATACGCAGTATTTT. Protein: CASSPDPPPSNPPDTQYF.

This chain connects TRBV9 to TRBJ2-5; 9 bases are a match to TRBD2. J was trimmed by 1 base and V by 2 bases; bases with no gene match: 0. The CDR3 loop spans 14 amino acids. Germline CDR1 reads SGDLS; CDR2 reads YYNGEE. The CDR3 DNA follows: TGTGCCAGCAGCGTGACTAGCGGCCAAGAGACCCAGTACTTC. This gives the protein CASSVTSGQETQYF.

This clone has a single count. The rearrangement uses TRBV5-5 and TRBJ2-5; the D gene is possibly TRBD2 (5 bases). CDR3 length: 15 amino acids. Germline V gives CDR1 SGHKS, CDR2 YYEKEE (reference sequence). The V end was cut by 4 bases, the J end by 5 bases, with 18 bases between. CDR3 region: CASSIGLTPGETQYF. CDR3 coding DNA: TGTGCCAGCAGCATAGGACTGACCCCGGGCGAGACCCAGTACTTC.

V is TRBV27 and J is TRBJ2-5; a weak D match, TRBD2 (6 bases). This CDR3 is built from 16 residues. CDR1 MNHEY and CDR2 SMNVEV come from the germline V gene (reference sequence). V was shortened by 3 bases and J by 2 bases, with 16 bases between the two germline ends. The CDR3 here is CASSLGGGENQETQYF. The DNA for the CDR3 is TGTGCCAGCAGTTTGGGAGGAGGGGAAAATCAAGAGACCCAGTACTTC.

This rearrangement joins TRBV6-1 to TRBJ2-5; D unclear. CDR3 length equals 14 residues. V was shortened by 8 bases and J by 5 bases, with 18 bases between the two germline ends. Germline V CDR1 and CDR2: MNHNS, SASEGT. CDR3 sequence: CASPGPTERETQYF. As DNA, the CDR3 is TGTGCCAGCCCTGGGCCCACAGAACGCGAGACCCAGTACTTC.